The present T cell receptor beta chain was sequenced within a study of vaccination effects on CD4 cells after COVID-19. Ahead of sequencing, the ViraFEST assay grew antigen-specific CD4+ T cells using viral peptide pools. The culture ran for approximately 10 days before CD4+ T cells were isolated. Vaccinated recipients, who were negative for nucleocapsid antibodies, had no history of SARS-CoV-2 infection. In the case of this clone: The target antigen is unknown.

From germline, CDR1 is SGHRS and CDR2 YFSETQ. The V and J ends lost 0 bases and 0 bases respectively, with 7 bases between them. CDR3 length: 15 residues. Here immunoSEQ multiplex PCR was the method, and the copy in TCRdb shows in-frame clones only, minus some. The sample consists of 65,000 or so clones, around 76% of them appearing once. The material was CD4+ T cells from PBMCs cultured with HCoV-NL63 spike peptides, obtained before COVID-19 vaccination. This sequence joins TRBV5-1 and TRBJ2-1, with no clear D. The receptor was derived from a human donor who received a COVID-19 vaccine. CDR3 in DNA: TGCGCCAGCAGCTTGGGGTCAGTCTCCTACAATGAGCAGTTCTTC. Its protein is CASSLGSVSYNEQFF.